The clone carrying this TCR beta chain was observed many times. Clinical symptoms, serum thyroxine and TRAb, thyroid ultrasound and orbital computed tomography were used for the diagnoses. Amplification of TCR beta CDR3 regions was performed using RNA transcripts as template. The study used the HTBI primer set for a first-round RT-PCR of the TCR CDR3. TCRdb used MiXCR to reprocess the multiplex PCR reads, holding one entry per CDR3 protein. The table has some 250,000 distinct CDR3 sequences, 14% to 15% seen once. These data originate in a study of T cells in Graves' hyperthyroidism and ophthalmopathy. Trimming removed 3 bases at V and 6 bases at J, with 11 bases between. The CDR3 contains 13 residues.

Sequencing was performed on blood. The origin of this receptor is a woman between 35 and 50 years old with Graves' hyperthyroidism that later progressed to Graves' ophthalmopathy. The J gene is TRBJ1-2, the V gene TRBV12-3 or TRBV12-4, with TRBD1 as a possible D gene (6 bases). CDR3 bases: TGTGCCAGCAGTTTCTCAGGGGACGATGGCTACACCTTC. This codes for CASSFSGDDGYTF.